This TCR beta chain originates from a study of beta chain features in type 1 diabetes. V shed 7 bases and J 0 bases; nucleotides not matched to a gene: 4. This CDR3 contains 15 residues. The V gene's germline CDR1 is LNHDA and CDR2 SQIVND (reference sequence). One heparinised draw of blood, averaging around 120 mL, came from each donor. General study results and limits: Patients and controls would be equally affected if PCR favored shorter templates. Naive, central memory and regulatory TCRB repertoires appeared more similar among patients than healthy donors. Shorter TCRB CDR3s, moderately but significantly so, marked every one of the four CD4+ subsets in Type 1 diabetes patients.

As every portion of the isolated RNA was reverse transcribed, the sequencing read expressed TCRB transcripts. Profiled with immunoSEQ multiplex PCR; TCRdb holds only in-frame clones, not every one. This sample yields hundreds of thousands of clones, of which 13% are seen a single time; approximately 0.022% belongs to the top ten. This clone was found a few times. Its specificity is unknown. What was sequenced was naive CD4+ T cells from blood. This clonotype was obtained from a man aged 18 to 30 with type 1 diabetes. V is TRBV19 and J is TRBJ1-5; 9 bases fit TRBD1. The CDR3 protein is CASIETGGSNQPQHF. The CDR3 DNA sequence: TGTGCCAGTATCGAGACAGGGGGTAGCAATCAGCCCCAGCATTTT. Combining the CDR3 with reference TRBV19 and TRBJ1-5 gives the whole variable domain DGGITQSPKYLFRKEGQNVTLSCEQNLNHDAMYWYRQDPGQGLRLIYYSQIVNDFQKGDIAEGYSVSREKKESFPLTVTSAQKNPTAFYLCASIETGGSNQPQHFGDGTRLSIL.